A selection of T cell receptor beta chains follows, all from one sample in a study of shared clonotypes between healthy human individuals. Repertoires were generated with immunoSEQ multiplex PCR, while TCRdb's copy carries only in-frame clones and drops some. The sample holds over a million clones; approximately 97% are singletons and the top ten take roughly 1.1%. The sample was naive CD4+ T cells sorted from blood. The receptors here all came from a man aged 30-40 years in good health. CDR3s include the opening cysteine and the closing phenylalanine or tryptophan. D genes are given only for firm matches. The size field is filled for only some rows; it gives once, few, many or a size class.

D: TRBD1
size: .
J: TRBJ2-7
V: TRBV6-5
DNA: TGTGCCAGCAGACGGGACAGGGTGACCTACGAGCAGTACTTC
CDR3: CASRRDRVTYEQYF

D: .
size: .
J: TRBJ1-1
V: TRBV28
DNA: TGTGCCAGCAGTTCTCGATTGGGCACTGAAGCTTTCTTT
CDR3: CASSSRLGTEAFF

D: .
size: .
J: TRBJ1-3
V: TRBV15
DNA: TGTGCCACCAGCAGAGATCTTGCAGTTCAAACCTCTGGAAACACCATATATTTT
CDR3: CATSRDLAVQTSGNTIYF

D: TRBD2
size: once
J: TRBJ2-3
V: TRBV7-2
DNA: TGTGCCAGCAGCCTATTAGCGGGAGCGCGGACAGATACGCAGTATTTT
CDR3: CASSLLAGARTDTQYF

D: .
size: .
J: TRBJ2-7
V: TRBV19
DNA: TGTGCCAGTAGAGACAGGCTTTTGGACGAGCAGTACTTC
CDR3: CASRDRLLDEQYF

D: TRBD2
size: .
J: TRBJ2-1
V: TRBV5-5
DNA: TGTGCCAGCAGCTTGACGGTAGCGGGGGGGAATGAGCAGTTCTTC
CDR3: CASSLTVAGGNEQFF

D: .
size: .
J: TRBJ2-1
V: TRBV29-1
DNA: TGCAGCGCTTTGACAGTAAATGAGCAGTTCTTC
CDR3: CSALTVNEQFF

D: TRBD1
size: .
J: TRBJ1-5
V: TRBV2
DNA: TGTGCCAGCAGCCGGGACAGGTCCCATCAGCCCCAGCATTTT
CDR3: CASSRDRSHQPQHF

D: .
size: .
J: TRBJ2-5
V: TRBV4-1
DNA: TGCGCCAGCAGCCATGAGGGGAACCGAGAGACCCAGTACTTC
CDR3: CASSHEGNRETQYF

D: .
size: few
J: TRBJ1-4
V: TRBV5-1
DNA: TGCGCCAGCAGCTTGGTAGGCAGCAATGAAAAACTGTTTTTT
CDR3: CASSLVGSNEKLFF

D: TRBD1
size: .
J: TRBJ1-1
V: TRBV5-1
DNA: TGCGCCAGCGGACAGGAGGCGGTGGTGAACACTGAAGCTTTCTTT
CDR3: CASGQEAVVNTEAFF

D: .
size: .
J: TRBJ2-7
V: TRBV6-1
DNA: TGTGCCAGCAGTGAAGCGCTTCTAGGGAGCCAGGGGTACTTC
CDR3: CASSEALLGSQGYF

D: TRBD1
size: .
J: TRBJ2-7
V: TRBV10-3
DNA: TGTGCCATCAGTGAAGAGGGACAGTCCCCCTACGAGCAGTACTTC
CDR3: CAISEEGQSPYEQYF

D: .
size: .
J: TRBJ2-7
V: TRBV9
DNA: TGTGCCAGCAGCCCCCACGGGCCTATCTCCTACGAGCAGTACTTC
CDR3: CASSPHGPISYEQYF

D: TRBD1
size: .
J: TRBJ1-5
V: TRBV6-1
DNA: TGTGCCAGCAGTGAAGGACAGGGTAATCAGCCCCAGCATTTT
CDR3: CASSEGQGNQPQHF

D: .
size: .
J: TRBJ1-1
V: TRBV5-1
DNA: TGCGCCAGCAGCTTCATACCGGGAAGCACTGAAGCTTTCTTT
CDR3: CASSFIPGSTEAFF

D: .
size: .
J: TRBJ2-7
V: TRBV4-1
DNA: TGCGCCAGCAGCCAAAATAACAGGGCCTACGAGCAGTACTTC
CDR3: CASSQNNRAYEQYF

D: .
size: .
J: TRBJ2-5
V: TRBV15
DNA: TGTGCCACCAGCAGAGGCCTGACAGAGCACCAAGAGACCCAGTACTTC
CDR3: CATSRGLTEHQETQYF

D: TRBD2
size: .
J: TRBJ2-7
V: TRBV29-1
DNA: TGCAGCGTTCGGACTAGCGGGATGGCGATATACGAGCAGTACTTC
CDR3: CSVRTSGMAIYEQYF

D: .
size: .
J: TRBJ2-3
V: TRBV9
DNA: TGTGCCAGCAGCGAGGGGCTGAGCCCCACAGATACGCAGTATTTT
CDR3: CASSEGLSPTDTQYF

D: .
size: .
J: TRBJ2-1
V: TRBV5-4
DNA: TGTGCCAGCAGCTCGGAGGGCGTTCGCAAGTTCTATGAGCAGTTCTTC
CDR3: CASSSEGVRKFYEQFF

D: .
size: .
J: TRBJ2-7
V: TRBV19
DNA: TGTGCCAGTAGATCTCCGGGACAAAACTCCTACGAGCAGTACTTC
CDR3: CASRSPGQNSYEQYF

D: TRBD2
size: once
J: TRBJ2-1
V: TRBV5-1
DNA: TGCGCCAGCAGCTTGTCCCTAGCGGTTTACAATGAGCAGTTCTTC
CDR3: CASSLSLAVYNEQFF

D: TRBD1
size: .
J: TRBJ1-1
V: TRBV28
DNA: TGTGCCACTATACCAGGGGGCACTGAAGCTTTCTTT
CDR3: CATIPGGTEAFF

D: .
size: .
J: TRBJ2-7
V: TRBV27
DNA: TGTGCCAGCCCCTCTGACTACGAGCAGTACTTC
CDR3: CASPSDYEQYF

D: TRBD2
size: .
J: TRBJ2-3
V: TRBV18
DNA: TGTGCCAGCTCACCCGAACGACTAGCGGGAGGCCCGGATACGCAGTATTTT
CDR3: CASSPERLAGGPDTQYF

D: .
size: once
J: TRBJ1-1
V: TRBV28
DNA: TGTGCCAGCAGTTTACGGGGGCGGATCACTGAAGCTTTCTTT
CDR3: CASSLRGRITEAFF

D: TRBD2
size: .
J: TRBJ2-2
V: TRBV28
DNA: TGTGCCAGCAGTCAGAGGGAGGGTAGTAATTTGTTTTTT
CDR3: CASSQREGSNLFF

D: TRBD1
size: .
J: TRBJ2-1
V: TRBV5-6
DNA: TGTGCCAGCAGATCCAGGGGGAAGGACAATGAGCAGTTCTTC
CDR3: CASRSRGKDNEQFF

D: .
size: .
J: TRBJ2-1
V: TRBV11-2
DNA: TGTGCCAGCAGCTTTAGGAGCTCCTACAATGAGCAGTTCTTC
CDR3: CASSFRSSYNEQFF

D: .
size: once
J: TRBJ1-5
V: TRBV28
DNA: TGTGCCAGCAGTTTTTCGCCAGGAGGCAATCAGCCCCAGCATTTT
CDR3: CASSFSPGGNQPQHF

D: TRBD2
size: .
J: TRBJ2-4
V: TRBV7-6
DNA: TGTGCCAGCAGCACCCCTCGGACTAGCGGGAGGTCGGCCAAAAACATTCAGTACTTC
CDR3: CASSTPRTSGRSAKNIQYF

D: .
size: .
J: TRBJ2-5
V: TRBV18
DNA: TGTGCCAGCCGACCACGGGATAACCAAGAGACCCAGTACTTC
CDR3: CASRPRDNQETQYF